A single sample is the source of the 9 T cell receptor beta chains below, sequenced in a study of blood T cell repertoires in COVID-19. This table comes from immunoSEQ multiplex PCR, and its TCRdb copy is limited to in-frame clones, with some not included. The repertoire holds about 400,000 clones, with 85% to 90% as singletons. Sequenced material: peripheral blood. Receptors were obtained from a human donor in a cohort sampled during active COVID-19.

J is TRBJ2-1 and V is TRBV7-2; D is perhaps TRBD2 (5 bases). This CDR3 contains 15 residues. In germline, CDR1 is SGHTA, CDR2 FQGNSA. V lost 5 bases, J lost 12 bases, and 23 bases lay in between. The chain's CDR3 is CASSVPRARATSQFF. Here the CDR3 DNA reads TGTGCCAGCAGCGTCCCACGAGCGCGGGCAACCTCGCAGTTCTTC. Using reference TRBV7-2 and TRBJ2-1 for the parts outside the CDR3, the full variable domain is GAGVSQSPSNKVTEKGKDVELRCDPISGHTALYWYRQSLGQGLEFLIYFQGNSAPDKSGLPSDRFSAERTGGSVSTLTIQRTQQEDSAVYLCASSVPRARATSQFFGPGTRLTVL.

The CDR3 here is CASSARQGFPQNEQFF. The CDR3 DNA follows: TGTGCCAGCAGCGCCCGACAGGGGTTTCCCCAAAATGAGCAGTTCTTC. The chain links TRBV21-1 to TRBJ2-1; TRBD1, as called in the table, went unchecked against the DNA. TRBV21-1 is a pseudogene locus. The length of the CDR3 is 16 residues.

This chain joins TRBV3-1 (or the pseudogene TRBV3-2) and TRBJ1-2; 8 nucleotides align to TRBD1. The ends lost 4 bases at V and 4 bases at J; junction bases unmatched: 5. The CDR3 is 14 residues long. The germline gives CDR1 LGHDT, CDR2 YNNKEL (reference sequence). Here the CDR3 reads CASSRQGLVYGYTF. CDR3 nucleotides: TGTGCCAGCAGCCGACAGGGGTTAGTCTATGGCTACACCTTC.

This chain links TRBV7-9 with TRBJ2-7, with TRBD2 matching over 7 bases. V shed 5 bases and J 6 bases; nucleotides not matched to a gene: 13. The CDR3 runs to 15 residues. CDR1 is SEHNR and CDR2 is FQNEAQ in the germline V gene (reference sequence). Here the CDR3 reads CASSPRLAGRGEQYF. DNA of the CDR3: TGTGCCAGCAGCCCACGACTAGCCGGGCGGGGCGAGCAGTACTTC.

The rearrangement uses TRBV18 and TRBJ2-5; 14 nucleotides match TRBD2. V gave up 1 base and J gave up 3 bases; unmatched junction bases: 22. This CDR3 region has 23 residues. Germline V lookup: CDR1 KGHSH, CDR2 LQKENI. CDR3 loop: CASSPLGRRLAGGLQIIKETQYF. CDR3 DNA sequence: TGTGCCAGCTCACCACTCGGACGGAGACTAGCGGGAGGGCTCCAAATCATTAAAGAGACCCAGTACTTC.

This clone has a handful of counts. The gene calls are TRBV12-3 or TRBV12-4 and TRBJ2-1, with D tentatively TRBD1 (6 bases). This CDR3 contains 13 residues. Trimming shortened V by 5 bases and J by 1 base, and 6 bases separated the two germline ends. The CDR3, as DNA: TGTGCCAGCAGTCAGGGGTCCTACAATGAGCAGTTCTTC. It yields the protein CASSQGSYNEQFF.

This chain connects TRBV6-5 to TRBJ2-7, with TRBD2 identical over 7 bases. After removal of 2 bases from V and 2 bases from J, the junction contained 3 bases not matched to a gene. The germline gives CDR1 MNHEY, CDR2 SVGAGI. The CDR3 runs to 14 residues. CDR3 coding DNA: TGTGCCAGCAGTTACGGCGGGGGAACCTACGAGCAGTACTTC. It encodes CASSYGGGTYEQYF.

The V gene is TRBV6-6, the J gene TRBJ2-7, with D tentatively TRBD2 (5 bases). Trimming pared 2 bases from V and 3 bases from J, leaving 11 bases between. From germline, CDR1 is MNHNY and CDR2 SVGAGI (reference sequence). There are 14 residues in the CDR3. The CDR3, as DNA: TGTGCCAGCAGTTACCGTGCGGCGGGCTACGAGCAGTACTTC. It specifies CASSYRAAGYEQYF.

The CDR3 bases are TGCGCCAGCAGTGAGTCTCGAACGGGCGGGACCTCCGGCGAGCAGTACTTC. Translated: CASSESRTGGTSGEQYF. The chain recombines TRBV10-1 with TRBJ2-7; D is possibly TRBD2 (6 bases). The CDR3 contains 17 residues. V was clipped by 0 bases and J by 6 bases, with 21 bases between them. Looked up from germline, CDR1 is WNHNN and CDR2 is SYGVQD (reference sequence).